This T cell receptor (beta chain) was recorded in a study of metastatic and nonmetastatic thyroid tumors. Overall study: It was across blood and tumor or nodule tissue from malignant and benign thyroid patients that repertoires were compared.

Original methodology: A classifier for distant metastasis in papillary thyroid cancer was constructed using CDR3 differences observed across clinicopathological groups. TCRdb re-called the PCR reads via MiXCR. In this record, the V and J calls reflect TCRdb's handling and not the investigators' own analysis. Of about 93,000 clones listed, about 13% are singletons. Each patient went into thyroid surgery without having received any treatment. This clone was counted many times. Its target is unknown. Study-wide findings and caveats: A significant increase in TCR beta diversity was reportedly seen in malignant thyroid tumors relative to benign nodules, in blood and tumor.

Specimen: blood. The TCR was taken from a female donor with papillary thyroid cancer or a benign thyroid nodule (not recorded which). Some clones in this sample may be carry-over from other donors' samples.

CDR3 loop: CSATTSGNSYEQYF. The CDR3 coding sequence is TGCAGTGCTACGACTAGCGGAAACTCCTACGAGCAGTACTTC. V and J are TRBV20-1 and TRBJ2-7, with TRBD2 matching over 9 bases. The CDR3 has 14 residues. V lost 4 bases to trimming and J lost 0 bases; unmatched junction nucleotides: 4. CDR1 is DFQATT and CDR2 is SNEGSKA in the germline V gene (reference sequence).